This TCR beta chain is drawn from a study of OX40 agonist ivuxolimab in advanced cancers. With regard to the full study: Ivuxolimab was a fully human IgG2 agonistic monoclonal antibody targeting the costimulatory receptor OX40 (CD134). Intravenous ivuxolimab was administered to patients every 2 weeks at six dose levels: 0.01, 0.1, 0.3, 1.5, 3 and 10 mg/kg. Among the 50 to 55 dose-escalation patients, 19 had hepatocellular carcinoma, roughly 15 melanoma, 9 renal cell carcinoma and 9 head and neck cancer. The dose-escalation cohort was about 86% male with a mean age of about 60 years, ranging from roughly 23 to 79. Patients were allowed to have had prior anti-PD-1, anti-PD-L1 or anti-CTLA-4 therapy, and 30% to 50% of the dose-escalation patients had previously received checkpoint inhibitors. Partial responses occurred in three dose-escalation patients, of whom one had hepatocellular carcinoma and two had cutaneous melanoma. Peripheral TCRbeta sequencing aimed to test whether ivuxolimab altered TCR sequence diversity and caused clonal T-cell expansion. The paper reports the monotherapy dose-escalation portion (N of about 54 patients) of the phase I ivuxolimab trial.

Broader findings and caveats from the paper: Low levels of normalized T-cell clonal expansion were also seen in some patients who did not respond. At doses of 0.1 to 3.0 mg/kg, clonal expansion of both CD4+ and CD8+ blood T cells was observed from baseline to week 6. In the 0.1-3.0 mg/kg groups, partial responders were among the patients with the lowest normalized peripheral clonal expansion, particularly in CD8+ T cells. After ivuxolimab, CD8+ T cells had more expanded clones than CD4+ T cells on average. Which antigens the clonally expanded peripheral T cells were specific for was not determined.

The junction shows trimming of 1 base on V and 6 bases on J, plus 16 bases between the germline ends. Based on the germline V gene, the CDR1 and CDR2 sequences are SGHVS and FQNEAQ. The CDR3 numbers 15 residues from cysteine through phenylalanine. Solely the CDR3 DNA is kept, with 45 bases framed from the first base. Note on this clone: Its binding antigen is unknown. No clone much larger than this one lies a single base away; base qualities are absent.

To sequence the TCRbeta CDR3 region, genomic DNA was isolated from the sorted cells. The immunoSEQ Assay was used for sequencing of TCRbeta CDR3 regions. The source is immuneACCESS, and TCRdb retained only in-frame sequences with V and J called. Part of the clones is not carried over; for the studies checked, unresolved V genes explain less than half of this, and the remainder is unexplained. The sample has under 80,000 clones on record, approximately 86% of them singletons. The ten largest account for approximately 0.76% of the sample. The trial excluded patients who had a history of autoimmune disease or who were on systemic immunosuppression. In every dose cohort, peripheral blood was drawn for TCR sequencing at baseline, cycle 4 day 1, and cycle 7 day 1. The samples were drawn from a first-in-human, open-label, multicenter phase I dose-escalation trial of ivuxolimab. Adults with locally advanced or metastatic melanoma, renal cell carcinoma, hepatocellular carcinoma or head and neck squamous cell carcinoma were enrolled in the trial. CD4+ and CD8+ T cells were sorted separately from peripheral blood before TCR sequencing.

The source material was CD4+ or CD8+ T cells sorted from blood, sampled in a trial of the OX40 agonist ivuxolimab. The rearranged segments are TRBV7-8 and TRBJ2-7; the D gene could be either TRBD1 or TRBD2, each agreeing at 5 bases. The sequence derives from an adult with an advanced solid tumor such as melanoma, head and neck, liver or kidney cancer. The CDR3 amino acid sequence is: CASSLEEARAPEQYF. The DNA sequence is TGTGCCAGCAGCTTAGAGGAGGCCAGGGCCCCCGAGCAGTACTTC. Supplemented by the reference TRBV7-8 and TRBJ2-7 proteins around the CDR3, the complete variable domain is GAGVSQSPRYKVAKRGQDVALRCDPISGHVSLFWYQQALGQGPEFLTYFQNEAQLDKSGLPSDRFFAERPEGSVSTLKIQRTQQEDSAVYLCASSLEEARAPEQYFGPGTRLTVT.